The rows below give T cell receptor beta chains drawn from one sample of a study of cytomegalovirus exposure and HLA in healthy donors. Data came from immunoSEQ multiplex PCR; TCRdb stores just in-frame clones and leaves some out. The table includes around 180,000 clones, over 60% detected once. The source material was PBMCs. The receptors stem from a girl under 18 in good health and CMV-seronegative. Both conserved end residues are part of each CDR3. A D gene is named only where the DNA matches it firmly. The listing skips clone size in some rows; elsewhere it reads once, few, many or a size class.

TRBJ2-1,.,.,TRBV25-1,CASSEGRNEQFF,TGTGCCAGCAGTGAAGGGAGGAATGAGCAGTTCTTC
TRBJ2-3,.,.,TRBV9,CASSVAGTDTQYF,TGTGCCAGCAGCGTAGCAGGAACAGATACGCAGTATTTT
TRBJ2-7,.,.,TRBV5-6,CASSFTRFPPPISYEQYF,TGTGCCAGCAGCTTTACTCGGTTCCCGCCACCTATCTCATACGAGCAGTACTTC
TRBJ1-5,.,.,TRBV6-1,CASIGSGGNQPQHF,TGTGCCAGCATAGGATCAGGGGGCAATCAGCCCCAGCATTTT
TRBJ2-1,.,TRBD2,TRBV5-1,CASSPGLAGERSYNEQFF,TGCGCCAGCTCACCCGGACTAGCGGGGGAACGCTCCTACAATGAGCAGTTCTTC
TRBJ2-3,.,.,TRBV5-1,CASSLQGDTQYF,TGCGCCAGCAGCTTGCAGGGAGATACGCAGTATTTT
TRBJ2-6,few,.,TRBV29-1,CSVETGFDERANVLTF,TGCAGCGTAGAGACAGGATTTGATGAGAGGGCCAACGTCCTGACTTTC
TRBJ2-5,.,.,TRBV9,CASSVLIGAETQYF,TGTGCCAGCAGCGTGTTAATAGGGGCAGAGACCCAGTACTTC
TRBJ1-1,.,TRBD1,TRBV5-6,CASSLGQGDREAFF,TGTGCCAGCAGCCTTGGACAGGGGGACCGTGAAGCTTTCTTT
TRBJ1-5,.,.,TRBV19,CASSIMGAGQSNQPQHF,TGTGCCAGTAGTATCATGGGGGCAGGGCAAAGCAATCAGCCCCAGCATTTT
TRBJ2-7,.,.,TRBV27,CASSSFDSYEQYF,TGTGCCAGCAGTTCTTTCGACTCGTACGAGCAGTACTTC
TRBJ2-7,few,TRBD1,TRBV6-1,CASRSPGTGIFEQYF,TGTGCCAGCAGAAGTCCCGGGACAGGAATCTTCGAGCAGTACTTC
TRBJ2-3,.,TRBD2,TRBV5-1,CASSPRGARTDTQYF,TGCGCCAGCAGCCCGCGGGGGGCTCGCACAGATACGCAGTATTTT
TRBJ1-5,once,TRBD1,TRBV18,CASSPYVDRGNQPQHF,TGTGCCAGCTCACCCTATGTAGACAGGGGCAATCAGCCCCAGCATTTT
TRBJ2-7,few,TRBD1,TRBV6-1,CASRLARDRSYEQYF,TGTGCCAGCAGACTCGCCCGGGACAGAAGTTACGAGCAGTACTTC
TRBJ1-2,.,.,TRBV27,CASSLSSSRGYGYTF,TGTGCCAGCAGTTTATCGTCGAGCAGGGGATATGGCTACACCTTC
TRBJ1-1,.,TRBD1,TRBV19,CASTPQGSYTEAFF,TGTGCCAGTACCCCACAGGGGTCGTACACTGAAGCTTTCTTT
TRBJ2-6,.,TRBD1,TRBV18,CASSPVVQGDSGANVLTF,TGTGCCAGCTCACCCGTGGTACAGGGGGATTCTGGGGCCAACGTCCTGACTTTC
TRBJ1-1,.,.,TRBV9,CASSVGSQWGGRAASTEAFF,TGTGCCAGCAGCGTAGGATCCCAGTGGGGAGGGAGGGCTGCGAGCACTGAAGCTTTCTTT
TRBJ2-3,.,.,TRBV9,CASSVGQSTDTQYF,TGTGCCAGCAGCGTTGGACAGTCCACAGATACGCAGTATTTT
TRBJ2-2,.,.,TRBV5-4,CASSSQGRNTGELFF,TGTGCCAGCAGCTCACAGGGAAGGAACACCGGGGAGCTGTTTTTT
TRBJ1-1,.,TRBD1,TRBV9,CASSPRATGVDTEAFF,TGTGCCAGCAGCCCTCGGGCGACAGGGGTAGACACTGAAGCTTTCTTC
TRBJ1-4,once,.,TRBV4-2,CASSQARVHEKLFF,TGTGCCAGCAGCCAAGCCCGAGTTCACGAAAAACTGTTTTTT
TRBJ2-7,.,TRBD1,TRBV13,CASSEGTGNEQYF,TGTGCCAGCAGCGAAGGGACAGGGAACGAGCAATACTTC
TRBJ1-1,.,.,TRBV18,CASSRTGSLNTEAFF,TGTGCCAGCTCACGTACAGGGAGTTTGAACACTGAAGCTTTCTTT
TRBJ2-3,.,TRBD1,TRBV11-2,CASSYPMTGSTDTQYF,TGTGCCAGCAGCTACCCCATGACAGGGTCCACAGATACGCAGTATTTT
TRBJ2-4,.,.,TRBV7-9,CASSLRQRNIQYF,TGTGCCAGCAGCTTAAGACAGCGAAACATTCAGTACTTC
TRBJ2-7,.,.,TRBV5-5,CASSVSPGPTYEQYF,TGTGCCAGCAGTGTGAGTCCAGGGCCCACCTACGAGCAGTACTTC
TRBJ1-2,once,TRBD1,TRBV30,CAWTQGAPHGYTF,TGTGCCTGGACCCAGGGGGCGCCCCATGGCTACACCTTC
TRBJ2-3,.,TRBD1,TRBV27,CASSLGNRGSDTQYF,TGTGCCAGCAGTTTGGGGAACAGGGGATCAGATACGCAGTATTTT
TRBJ2-3,.,.,TRBV10-3,CAISPSPPGDTQYF,TGTGCCATCAGTCCCAGTCCTCCGGGAGATACGCAGTATTTT
TRBJ1-2,.,TRBD1,TRBV18,CASSPGQGAPMRGYTF,TGTGCCAGCTCCCCCGGACAGGGGGCCCCGATGCGTGGCTACACCTTC
TRBJ2-1,.,TRBD1,TRBV6-6,CASSYSTRQGYNEQFF,TGTGCCAGCAGTTACAGTACCCGACAGGGCTACAATGAGCAGTTCTTC
TRBJ2-1,.,.,TRBV7-9,CASSPGIVNEQFF,TGTGCCAGCAGCCCAGGTATTGTCAATGAGCAGTTCTTC
TRBJ1-2,.,.,TRBV7-6,CASSLRSAATNYGYTF,TGTGCCAGCAGCTTAAGGTCCGCGGCAACTAACTATGGCTACACCTTC
TRBJ1-4,.,.,TRBV4-1,CASSPAADNEKLFF,TGCGCCAGCAGCCCGGCGGCAGATAATGAAAAACTGTTTTTT
TRBJ1-1,.,.,TRBV6-5,CASSYEQMNTEAFF,TGTGCCAGCAGTTACGAACAAATGAACACTGAAGCTTTCTTT
TRBJ2-5,.,.,TRBV10-3,CAISEQGMETQYF,TGTGCCATCAGTGAGCAGGGTATGGAGACCCAGTACTTC
TRBJ2-1,few,TRBD2,TRBV27,CASSLRTSGGLNEQFF,TGTGCCAGCAGTTTACGGACTAGCGGGGGCCTTAATGAGCAGTTCTTC
TRBJ1-2,few,.,TRBV6-4,CASSAPQGQVGYGYTF,TGTGCCAGCAGTGCCCCACAGGGTCAAGTGGGCTATGGCTACACCTTC
TRBJ2-1,.,.,TRBV6-6,CASSYSIQGRGNEQFF,TGTGCCAGCAGTTACTCGATACAGGGAAGGGGCAATGAGCAGTTCTTC
TRBJ2-2,.,.,TRBV9,CASSAWRAGELFF,TGTGCCAGCAGCGCGTGGCGGGCCGGGGAGCTGTTTTTT
TRBJ2-2,.,.,TRBV14,CASSQEYSDTGELFF,TGTGCCAGCAGCCAAGAATACAGTGACACCGGGGAGCTGTTTTTT
TRBJ2-7,.,.,TRBV6-5,CASRRIQEVHEQYF,TGTGCCAGCAGGCGAATCCAGGAGGTCCACGAGCAGTACTTC
TRBJ2-1,once,.,TRBV4-1,CASSQDLDRPNNEQFF,TGCGCCAGCAGCCAAGATCTCGACAGGCCTAACAATGAGCAGTTCTTC
TRBJ2-1,.,.,TRBV11-1,CASSLRGAVQNEQFF,TGTGCCAGCAGCCTCCGGGGGGCCGTTCAGAATGAGCAGTTCTTC
TRBJ1-2,few,.,TRBV9,CASSSRQAYGYTF,TGTGCCAGCAGCTCCCGACAGGCCTATGGCTACACCTTC
TRBJ1-2,.,.,TRBV2,CASSGGLGYGYTF,TGTGCCAGCAGTGGAGGGCTCGGCTATGGCTACACCTTC
TRBJ2-3,.,TRBD1,TRBV7-7,CASSPRTGGETDTQYF,TGTGCCAGCAGCCCTAGGACAGGGGGAGAGACAGATACGCAGTATTTT
TRBJ1-2,once,.,TRBV5-1,CASSYEGSAVTNYGYTF,TGCGCCAGCAGTTACGAGGGATCGGCCGTTACTAACTATGGCTACACCTTC
TRBJ1-6,.,.,TRBV5-1,CASSLAVSPSPLHF,TGCGCCAGCAGCTTGGCCGTGTCCCCTTCACCCCTCCACTTT
TRBJ1-1,.,.,TRBV11-2,CASSLGGRTDRDTEAFF,TGTGCCAGCAGCTTAGGGGGCAGGACGGATAGGGACACTGAAGCTTTCTTT